These T cell receptor beta chains were read from a single sample in a study of T cells expressing NK-cell markers. TCRdb reprocessed the 5' RACE reads, with one entry per CDR3 protein and no DNA. The specimen's table records 350,000 to 450,000 distinct CDR3 sequences. Specimen: blood T cells: a sorted CD56 or NKG2C T cell subset, CD4+ or CD8+ T cells, or bulk PBMC T cells (not recorded which). The receptors stem from a man aged 18-75 years in good health. Each CDR3 is given with its conserved first and last residue.

V gene	J gene	CDR3 protein
TRBV5-1	TRBJ2-1	CASTGSLAGFQKFF
TRBV29-1	TRBJ1-1	CSVYRKGRVLNTEAFF
TRBV12-3/TRBV12-4	TRBJ2-1	CASRYATGAYNEQFF
TRBV5-1	TRBJ2-1	CASSLVPTASEQFF
TRBV7-9	TRBJ1-3	CASSDRLGGNTIYF
TRBV5-8	TRBJ1-4	CASSGDSLNEKLFF
TRBV6-5	TRBJ1-5	CASSYREGQPQHF
TRBV6-1	TRBJ1-2	CASRPTGTGRGYTF
TRBV10-3	TRBJ1-1	CAIRDGQRMNTEAFF
TRBV2	TRBJ2-1	CASREGPYNEQFF
TRBV6-1	TRBJ2-7	CASSPRTGGSHEQYF
TRBV12-5	TRBJ2-7	CASGSGQATYEQYF
TRBV6-5	TRBJ2-1	CATILRDGSSYNEQFF
TRBV20-1	TRBJ2-7	CSATNPALTGNEQYF
TRBV20-1	TRBJ2-3	CSARDGLGIDTQYF
TRBV3-1	TRBJ1-4	CASSQGSGAEKLFF
TRBV28	TRBJ1-2	CASSSTGASNYGYTF
TRBV5-1	TRBJ1-4	CASGLAGKGGEKLFF
TRBV28	TRBJ1-1	CASRLSSGQGGRKAFF
TRBV7-2	TRBJ2-3	CASSPSGWAGRTDTQYF
TRBV3-1	TRBJ2-7	CASSRIGGSSGGPYEQYF
TRBV27	TRBJ2-6	CASSPYRGTTSGANVLTF
TRBV27	TRBJ1-1	CASSDRENTEAFF
TRBV12-3/TRBV12-4	TRBJ1-6	CASQRDKGYNSPLHF
TRBV20-1	TRBJ2-1	CSARDGTGGAYNEQFF